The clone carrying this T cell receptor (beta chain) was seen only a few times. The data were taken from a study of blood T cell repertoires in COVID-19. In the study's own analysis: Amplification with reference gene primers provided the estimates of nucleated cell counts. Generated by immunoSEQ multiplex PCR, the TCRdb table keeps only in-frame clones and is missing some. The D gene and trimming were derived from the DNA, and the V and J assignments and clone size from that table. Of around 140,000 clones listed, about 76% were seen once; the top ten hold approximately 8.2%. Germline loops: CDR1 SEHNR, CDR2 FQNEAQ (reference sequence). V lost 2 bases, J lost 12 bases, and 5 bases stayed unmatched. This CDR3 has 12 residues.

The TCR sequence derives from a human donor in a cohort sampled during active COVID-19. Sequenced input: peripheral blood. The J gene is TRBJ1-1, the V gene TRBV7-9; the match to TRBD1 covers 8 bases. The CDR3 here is CASSLSGQGPFF. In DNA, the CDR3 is TGTGCCAGCAGCTTATCAGGACAGGGTCCTTTCTTT. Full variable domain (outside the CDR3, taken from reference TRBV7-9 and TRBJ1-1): DTGVSQNPRHKITKRGQNVTFRCDPISEHNRLYWYRQTLGQGPEFLTYFQNEAQLEKSRLLSDRFSAERPKGSFSTLEIQRTEQGDSAMYLCASSLSGQGPFFGQGTRLTVV.